The 26 T cell receptor beta chains below were found in one sample sequenced in a study of cytomegalovirus exposure and HLA in healthy donors. Use of 60 Vbeta and 13 Jbeta primers characterized the PCR. TCRdb keeps only in-frame clones here, not all; method: immunoSEQ multiplex PCR. Among 95,000 to 100,000 clones listed, 76% were seen once. The material sequenced was PBMCs. The receptor source for this set is a middle-aged man in good health and CMV-seronegative.

This clone was seen a handful of times. The chain combines TRBV25-1 with TRBJ1-2, with 10 bases matching TRBD1. Looked up from germline, CDR1 is MGHDK and CDR2 is SYGVNS. V shed 4 bases and J 6 bases; nucleotides not matched to a gene: 5. CDR3 length: 14 residues. The CDR3: CASSGGTGAHGYTF. In DNA form, the CDR3 reads TGTGCCAGCAGTGGGGGGACAGGGGCTCATGGCTACACCTTC.

V gene TRBV6-1 combines with J gene TRBJ2-7, with 11 bases lining up with TRBD2. Germline V gives CDR1 MNHNS, CDR2 SASEGT. The CDR3 runs 14 residues. V dropped 6 bases and J dropped 0; count of bases not matched to a gene: 1. Here the CDR3 reads CASRTSGISYEQYF. The CDR3 DNA reads as TGTGCCAGCAGGACTAGCGGGATCTCCTACGAGCAGTACTTC.

This clone has just a few counts. The rearrangement uses TRBV29-1 and TRBJ2-7; 10 bases are a match to TRBD2. The CDR3 runs 12 residues. V lost 4 bases, J lost 6 bases, and 3 bases stayed unmatched. Germline lookup yields CDR1 SQVTM and CDR2 ANQGSEA. The CDR3 spells CSVVAGGREQYF. CDR3 sequence (DNA): TGCAGCGTTGTAGCGGGGGGTCGCGAGCAGTACTTC.

V gene TRBV5-6 combines with J gene TRBJ1-3; the D gene is possibly TRBD1 (6 bases). The length of the CDR3 is 14 residues. CDR1 and CDR2 from the germline V gene are SGHDT and YYEEEE. V gave up 5 bases and J gave up 2 bases, with 11 bases separating them. The CDR3 sequence: CASRIRGTGNTIYF. CDR3 nucleotides: TGTGCCAGCAGGATCAGGGGTACTGGAAACACCATATATTTT.

This chain links TRBV7-9 with TRBJ2-1, with 10 bases lining up with TRBD2. This CDR3 is 16 amino acids long. Germline loops: CDR1 SEHNR, CDR2 FQNEAQ (reference sequence). V was pared by 3 bases and J by 2 bases, with 4 bases of the junction left unmatched. Here the CDR3 reads CASSFFTSGTYNEQFF. In DNA form, the CDR3 reads TGTGCCAGCAGCTTCTTCACTAGCGGGACCTACAATGAGCAGTTCTTC.

This clone was observed once. The rearrangement uses TRBV29-1 and TRBJ1-1; tentatively, D is TRBD1 (6 bases). Trimming removed 7 bases at V and 2 bases at J, with 17 bases between. The CDR3 loop spans 14 amino acids. Germline V CDR1 and CDR2: SQVTM, ANQGSEA. CDR3 amino acids: CSGDVTGRNTEAFF. The DNA of the CDR3 is TGCAGCGGAGACGTGACAGGAAGAAACACTGAAGCTTTCTTT. Using reference TRBV29-1 and TRBJ1-1 for the parts outside the CDR3, the full variable domain is SAVISQKPSRDICQRGTSLTIQCQVDSQVTMMFWYRQQPGQSLTLIATANQGSEATYESGFVIDKFPISRPNLTFSTLTVSNMSPEDSSIYLCSGDVTGRNTEAFFGQGTRLTVV.

A remark on this clone: The junction shows a germline mismatch at one end, possibly a read error. The chain couples TRBV6-5 to TRBJ1-1; the match to TRBD1 covers 7 bases. The CDR3 is 12 amino acids. Germline V gives CDR1 MNHEY, CDR2 SVGAGI. The CDR3 spells CASTGVRAEASF. DNA for the CDR3: TGTGCCAGTACAGGGGTTCGGGCTGAAGCTTCCTTT.

V gene TRBV6-1 combines with J gene TRBJ1-2, with D perhaps TRBD1 (6 bases). CDR3 length equals 13 residues. Trimming left V 7 bases short and J 4 bases short, with 13 bases between. From germline, CDR1 is MNHNS and CDR2 SASEGT. The chain's CDR3 is CASKPGQLYGYTF. DNA of the CDR3: TGTGCCAGCAAACCCGGACAGCTCTATGGCTACACCTTC.

Notes on this clone: The junction and the germline gene differ at one end; a read error may be behind it. The chain is built from TRBV7-9 and TRBJ1-1; a possible D gene is TRBD1 (5 bases). The CDR3 totals 15 residues. CDR1 and CDR2 from the germline V gene are SEHNR and FQNEAQ (reference sequence). As DNA, the CDR3 is TGTGCCAGCAGCTCGTCCGGGACTCGAGGGACTGAAACTTTCTTT. It is translated as CASSSSGTRGTETFF.

This chain links TRBV27 with TRBJ2-7, with 9 bases identical to TRBD2. The CDR3 runs to 16 residues. Losses at the gene ends were 7 bases for V and 3 bases for J; bases not matched to a gene: 13. Germline CDR1 MNHEY, CDR2 SMNVEV (reference sequence). The CDR3, as DNA: TGTGCCAGCAAGAGGCGGGGGGGCCCTAACTTCTACGAGCAGTACTTC. Translated: CASKRRGGPNFYEQYF.

The chain links TRBV5-4 to TRBJ2-7; 10 bases are a match to TRBD1. Germline V lookup: CDR1 SGHNT, CDR2 YYREEE (reference sequence). The CDR3 is made up of 14 amino acids. V lost 4 bases, J lost 4 bases, and 5 bases stayed unmatched. The CDR3 bases are TGTGCCAGCAGCGCCCCGGGACAGGGGTACGAGCAGTACTTC. It codes for CASSAPGQGYEQYF.

The gene calls are TRBV7-6 and TRBJ2-1, with 15 bases matching TRBD2. Germline CDR1 and CDR2: SGHVS and FNYEAQ. This CDR3 contains 17 residues. The V gene end was trimmed by 5 bases and the J gene end by 4 bases; junction bases not matched to a gene: 6. CDR3: CASSPGLAGGSYNEQFF. DNA for the CDR3: TGTGCCAGCAGCCCCGGACTAGCGGGAGGGTCTTACAATGAGCAGTTCTTC.

The chain combines TRBV19 with TRBJ2-6, with TRBD1 matching over 9 bases. The CDR3 is made up of 16 amino acids. Germline values: CDR1 LNHDA, CDR2 SQIVND (reference sequence). V lost 4 bases and J lost 4; bases outside the gene matches: 5. The CDR3 region is CASSTTGGYGANVLTF. DNA of the CDR3: TGTGCCAGTAGTACCACAGGGGGCTACGGGGCCAACGTCCTGACTTTC.

A note on this clone: One end of the junction does not line up with germline, which may come from a read error. The chain has TRBV6-6 and TRBJ2-3; 10 bases map to TRBD2. CDR3 length equals 15 residues. The germline CDR1 and CDR2 sequences are MNHNY and SVGAGI (reference sequence). In nucleotides, the CDR3 is TGTGCCAGCAGTTCGGGACTAGCGATCACAGATACGCGGTATTTT. As protein: CASSSGLAITDTRYF.

This clone has just a few counts. The rearrangement links TRBV28 to TRBJ2-2; 8 bases agree with TRBD2. The length of the CDR3 is 14 residues. CDR1 and CDR2 from the germline V gene are MDHEN and SYDVKM. Losses at the gene ends were 7 bases for V and 5 bases for J; bases not matched to a gene: 6. The CDR3 nucleotides are TGTGCCAGCATTGCGGGGGGTCGGACCGGGGAGCTGTTTTTT. It codes for CASIAGGRTGELFF.

The rearrangement links TRBV27 to TRBJ1-2, with 9 bases matching TRBD1. The CDR3 is made up of 16 amino acids. J gave up 8 bases and V 1 base, and 11 bases lay outside the gene matches. The V gene's germline CDR1 is MNHEY and CDR2 SMNVEV (reference sequence). For the CDR3, the DNA is TGTGCCAGCAGTTTATATCCGGGACAGGGAGTAGGGGGCTACACCTTC. It codes for CASSLYPGQGVGGYTF.

The chain carries TRBV5-4 and TRBJ2-7, with a tentative D call TRBD2 (6 bases). The CDR3 runs to 14 residues. With 1 base removed from V and 3 bases from J, the gap between germline ends came to 11 bases. Germline V CDR1 and CDR2: SGHNT, YYREEE (reference sequence). CDR3 sequence: CASSLNRGDYEQYF. For the CDR3, the DNA is TGTGCCAGCAGCTTGAATCGCGGGGACTACGAGCAGTACTTC.

This clone has a single count. This chain links TRBV19 with TRBJ2-2; maybe TRBD1 (5 bases). Germline CDR1 LNHDA, CDR2 SQIVND (reference sequence). V dropped 3 bases and J dropped 0 bases, with 11 bases sitting between them. The CDR3 contains 16 residues. The CDR3 region is CASSIKGFANTGELFF. For the CDR3, the DNA is TGTGCCAGTAGTATTAAGGGGTTCGCGAACACCGGGGAGCTGTTTTTT.

CDR3 sequence reads: CASSHMTAGTEAFF. The CDR3 coding sequence is TGTGCCAGCAGCCACATGACGGCGGGCACTGAAGCTTTCTTT. The chain recombines TRBV9 with TRBJ1-1; D gene unclear. V lost 4 bases and J 4 bases, leaving 14 bases between the germline ends. The CDR3 has 14 residues. The V gene's germline CDR1 is SGDLS and CDR2 YYNGEE.

V is TRBV5-4 and J is TRBJ2-1; possibly TRBD1 for D (5 bases). Germline V gives CDR1 SGHNT, CDR2 YYREEE (reference sequence). Trimming pared 6 bases from V and 7 bases from J, leaving 14 bases between. CDR3 length equals 13 residues. DNA for the CDR3: TGTGCCAGCATCACGGATAGGGGTAATGAGCAGTTCTTC. Translated: CASITDRGNEQFF.

V and J are TRBV7-8 and TRBJ1-1; possible D gene TRBD1, 6 bases. The CDR3 runs to 19 residues. Trimming stripped 3 bases from V and 0 bases from J, with 23 bases between. Germline loops: CDR1 SGHVS, CDR2 FQNEAQ. This chain's CDR3 is CASSFMLAYGGPLNTEAFF. Here the CDR3 DNA reads TGTGCCAGCAGCTTTATGCTAGCCTACGGGGGGCCGTTGAACACTGAAGCTTTCTTT.

V and J are TRBV7-9 and TRBJ2-7; a weak D match, TRBD2 (6 bases). The CDR3 spans 15 residues. Trimming stripped 1 base from V and 1 base from J, with 11 bases between. The germline V gene encodes CDR1 SEHNR and CDR2 FQNEAQ (reference sequence). CDR3 region: CASSLGSGRSYEQYF. The CDR3 DNA is TGTGCCAGCAGCTTAGGCTCGGGGAGGTCCTACGAGCAGTACTTC.

This clone showed up just once. The gene calls are TRBV6-5 and TRBJ1-5; D not certain. Germline V gene data show CDR1 as MNHEY and CDR2 as SVGAGI. The germline V and J ends were trimmed by 2 bases and 4 bases, with 6 bases remaining between them. CDR3 length: 13 amino acids. CDR3 residues: CASSYDLNQPQHF. The CDR3 region has the DNA TGTGCCAGCAGTTACGACTTGAATCAGCCCCAGCATTTT.

The V call is TRBV28, the J call TRBJ1-1; no firm D call. This CDR3 has 12 amino acids. The germline gives CDR1 MDHEN, CDR2 SYDVKM. V was pared by 7 bases and J by 3 bases, with 9 bases between. The chain's CDR3 is CASTRRYTEAFF. The CDR3 bases are TGTGCCAGCACCCGTCGGTACACTGAAGCTTTCTTT.

This clone was counted between two and nine times. The genes are TRBV7-7 and TRBJ2-1, with TRBD1 as a possible D gene (5 bases). CDR3 length: 15 amino acids. Trimming removed 2 bases at V and 8 bases at J, with 16 bases between. Germline assignment: CDR1 SSHAT and CDR2 FNYEAQ (reference sequence). This CDR3 reads CASSLLAGSVDEQFF. In DNA form, the CDR3 reads TGTGCCAGCAGCTTACTGGCAGGGTCGGTTGATGAGCAGTTCTTC.

This chain links TRBV19 with TRBJ2-1; tentatively, D is TRBD1 (6 bases). In germline, CDR1 is LNHDA, CDR2 SQIVND (reference sequence). The ends were cut back, 6 bases at V and 6 bases at J, with 18 bases in the middle. There are 15 residues in the CDR3. The CDR3 nucleotides read TGTGCCAGTAGCCCAGACAGGAGATTACTCAATGAGCAGTTCTTC. Amino acid sequence: CASSPDRRLLNEQFF. Filled out from reference TRBV19 and TRBJ2-1, the complete variable domain reads DGGITQSPKYLFRKEGQNVTLSCEQNLNHDAMYWYRQDPGQGLRLIYYSQIVNDFQKGDIAEGYSVSREKKESFPLTVTSAQKNPTAFYLCASSPDRRLLNEQFFGPGTRLTVL.